The next 11 T cell receptor beta chains were all read from a single sample in a study of tumour-infiltrating T cells in Burkitt lymphoma. Libraries were prepared by immunoSEQ multiplex PCR; TCRdb keeps only in-frame clonotypes and omits some of them. The sample lists 15,000 to 20,000 clones; about 80% were seen once. The sample was tumor tissue. The source of these receptors is a human donor with diffuse large B-cell lymphoma.

This chain connects TRBV7-8 to TRBJ2-1, with D perhaps matching TRBD1 or TRBD2 (5 bases each). The germline gives CDR1 SGHVS, CDR2 FQNEAQ. V was pared by 5 bases and J by 6 bases, with 35 bases between. The CDR3 sequence is 21 residues long. CDR3 coding DNA: TGTGCCAGCAGCCCCCTCCGGCAGGGCAAGGTCGGAGACTACCGGGGCAATGAGCAGTTCTTC. Translation gives CASSPLRQGKVGDYRGNEQFF.

The CDR3 loop reads CASSLAEGGHTQYF. The DNA of the CDR3 is TGTGCCAGCAGCTTGGCGGAGGGGGGACATACGCAGTATTTT. This chain connects TRBV7-6 to TRBJ2-3, with D perhaps TRBD1 or TRBD2 (6 bases each). The germline V gene encodes CDR1 SGHVS and CDR2 FNYEAQ. Trimming left V 3 bases short and J 7 bases short, with 14 bases between. This CDR3 contains 14 residues.

J is TRBJ1-1 and V is TRBV27; TRBD1 aligns across 7 bases. Germline CDR1 is MNHEY and CDR2 is SMNVEV (reference sequence). Trimming took 5 bases from V and 10 from J; bases not matched to a gene: 13. This CDR3 is 14 amino acids long. The CDR3 DNA sequence: TGTGCCAGCAGTGGGAGGACAGGTCTCCGCGGAGCTTTCTTT. This sequence encodes CASSGRTGLRGAFF.

Note on this clone: Other DNA sequences in this specimen translate into the identical CDR3. CDR3 nucleotide sequence: TGTGCCAGCAGCGTGAGCGGGAGCACAGATACGCAGTATTTT. Translated: CASSVSGSTDTQYF. This chain joins TRBV9 and TRBJ2-3; D is possibly TRBD2 (6 bases). V was clipped by 2 bases and J by 0 bases, with 7 bases between them. This CDR3 comprises 14 residues. CDR1 and CDR2 from the germline V gene are SGDLS and YYNGEE.

The J gene is TRBJ2-7, the V gene TRBV5-4; 7 bases are a match to TRBD1. V was clipped by 3 bases and J by 0 bases; unmatched bases: 6. This CDR3 has 15 residues. Germline V gives CDR1 SGHNT, CDR2 YYREEE (reference sequence). CDR3 sequence reads: CASSSWDSSSYEQYF. DNA of the CDR3: TGTGCCAGCAGCTCTTGGGACAGTAGCTCCTACGAGCAGTACTTC.

This clone showed up just a few times. The chain employs TRBV10-3 and TRBJ1-4; D is unclear. V shed 3 bases and J shed 4 bases, with 6 bases lying between them. The CDR3 spans 13 residues. CDR1 and CDR2 from the germline V gene are ENHRY and SYGVKD. Here the CDR3 reads CAISDRDNEKLFF. The CDR3 nucleotides read TGTGCCATCAGTGACAGAGATAATGAAAAACTGTTTTTT.

This rearrangement joins TRBV28 to TRBJ2-7, with D unclear. CDR3 length: 16 residues. The V gene lost 5 bases and the J gene lost 2 bases, with 19 bases spanning the gap. Germline V gene data show CDR1 as MDHEN and CDR2 as SYDVKM. CDR3 coding DNA: TGTGCCAGCAGTCCGACGGGCAAAAAAGGAGCCTACGAGCAGTACTTC. As protein: CASSPTGKKGAYEQYF. Filled out from reference TRBV28 and TRBJ2-7, the complete variable domain reads DVKVTQSSRYLVKRTGEKVFLECVQDMDHENMFWYRQDPGLGLRLIYFSYDVKMKEKGDIPEGYSVSREKKERFSLILESASTNQTSMYLCASSPTGKKGAYEQYFGPGTRLTVT.

V is TRBV18 and J is TRBJ2-2, with TRBD2 identical over 11 bases. Per the germline V gene, CDR1 is KGHSH and CDR2 is LQKENI. The CDR3 is made up of 17 amino acids. V lost 5 bases to trimming and J lost 7 bases; unmatched junction nucleotides: 12. The CDR3 region has the DNA TGTGCCAGCTCAACAGTTGCAACTAGCGGGAGAGACGGGGAGCTGTTTTTT. It encodes CASSTVATSGRDGELFF.

The CDR3 is CASSPGQGANEQFF. As DNA, the CDR3 is TGCGCCAGCAGTCCGGGACAGGGGGCCAATGAGCAGTTCTTC. J is TRBJ2-1 and V is TRBV4-3, with TRBD1 matching 12 bases. This CDR3 comprises 14 residues. Germline V CDR1 and CDR2: LGHNA, YSLEER. Trimming removed 6 bases from V and 6 bases from J; junction bases left unmatched: 3.

The genes are TRBV7-8 and TRBJ2-1; 9 positions match TRBD1. V shed 2 bases, J shed 8 bases, and the junction held 13 bases outside the gene matches. This CDR3 spans 17 amino acids. The germline V gene encodes CDR1 SGHVS and CDR2 FQNEAQ. The CDR3 sequence is CASSLPAGTGNFHEQFF. CDR3 nucleotides: TGTGCCAGCAGCTTACCTGCCGGGACAGGGAACTTCCATGAGCAGTTCTTC.

The CDR3 DNA reads as TGTGCCAGCAGCTCTTATTTAGTGTCGACTAGCGGGAGAACAGATACGCAGTATTTT. It is translated as CASSSYLVSTSGRTDTQYF. The V and J genes are TRBV7-2 and TRBJ2-3; 12 bases fit TRBD2. Germline V CDR1 and CDR2: SGHTA, FQGNSA. Trimming removed 4 bases from V and 3 bases from J; junction bases left unmatched: 14. The CDR3 loop spans 19 amino acids.